The entry that follows covers one T cell receptor (beta chain) sequence. The data stem from a study of spatial heterogeneity in lung cancer. For the study at large: Sequenced were any available follow-up PBMC samples, which had been obtained a median of about two years after resection.

Each CDR3 protein gets one entry after TCRdb re-called the 5' RACE reads with MiXCR. The sample contains tens of thousands of distinct CDR3 sequences, 10% to 15% of which appear only once. After removal of 3 bases from V and 6 bases from J, the junction contained 8 bases not matched to a gene. The CDR3 extends over 14 amino acids. The germline CDR1 and CDR2 sequences are SGHTA and FQGNSA. Time point of the sample: blood at routine non-recurrence follow-up after resection. The TCR sequence derives from a male donor with early-stage non-small cell lung cancer. The chain combines TRBV7-2 with TRBJ2-7; the match to TRBD2 covers 7 bases. The input for sequencing was PBMCs, taken at follow-up. The CDR3 sequence: CASSFAHRGGEQYF. The CDR3 DNA is TGTGCCAGCAGCTTTGCACATCGCGGGGGCGAGCAGTACTTC.